What follows are 16 T cell receptor beta chains derived from one specimen sequenced in a study of cytotoxic CD8 clonotypes in ibrutinib-treated CLL. Here immunoSEQ multiplex PCR was the method, and the copy in TCRdb shows in-frame clones only, minus some. The sample shows over 95,000 clones, 58% of them seen only once. This specimen was PBMCs, taken after 24 months of ibrutinib treatment. All receptors come from a human donor with chronic lymphocytic leukemia.

This chain uses TRBV15 with TRBJ2-7; TRBD2 is a possible D gene (5 bases). The CDR3 has 14 amino acids. V was pared by 1 base and J by 9 bases, with 16 bases between. The V gene's germline CDR1 is LNHNV and CDR2 YYDKDF (reference sequence). This CDR3 reads CATSRARTGNGQYF. The CDR3 DNA sequence: TGTGCCACCAGCAGAGCACGGACGGGGAATGGGCAGTACTTC. Full variable domain (missing parts from reference TRBV15 and TRBJ2-7): DAMVIQNPRYQVTQFGKPVTLSCSQTLNHNVMYWYQQKSSQAPKLLFHYYDKDFNNEADTPDNFQSRRPNTSFCFLDIRSPGLGDTAMYLCATSRARTGNGQYFGPGTRLTVT.

This chain uses TRBV30 with TRBJ2-7, with 7 positions matching TRBD1. Looked up from germline, CDR1 is GTSNPN and CDR2 is SVGIG (reference sequence). The CDR3 has 16 residues. J gave up 4 bases and V 0 bases, and 12 bases lay outside the gene matches. The CDR3 region is CAWSVSKGAATYEQYF. Here the CDR3 DNA reads TGTGCCTGGAGTGTGAGTAAGGGGGCCGCAACTTACGAGCAGTACTTC.

The gene calls are TRBV4-1 and TRBJ1-4; D not resolved. The CDR3 is 16 amino acids. Trimming pared 0 bases from V and 7 bases from J, leaving 15 bases between. Germline V gene sequence: CDR1 MGHRA, CDR2 YSYEKL. In DNA form, the CDR3 reads TGCGCCAGCAGCCAAGACTCGTTCAGGACGGGTGAAAAACTGTTTTTT. Translating it yields CASSQDSFRTGEKLFF.

The chain has TRBV29-1 and TRBJ1-3; 7 bases are a match to TRBD1. The trim removed 0 bases at V and 4 bases at J, leaving 6 bases unmatched. This CDR3 has 15 residues. Germline V gene data show CDR1 as SQVTM and CDR2 as ANQGSEA. The CDR3 DNA sequence: TGCAGCGTTGAAGACAAGGGGGCGAGGGGAAACACCATATATTTT. Its protein product is CSVEDKGARGNTIYF.

The chain has TRBV12-5 and TRBJ2-7; 8 positions match TRBD1. Germline CDR1 reads LGHNT; CDR2 reads FRNRAP. This CDR3 has 14 amino acids. The V gene end was trimmed by 7 bases and the J gene end by 2 bases; junction bases not matched to a gene: 7. The CDR3 loop is CASAVETGAYEQYF. CDR3 sequence (DNA): TGTGCTAGTGCCGTAGAGACAGGGGCCTACGAGCAGTACTTC.

J is TRBJ1-1 and V is TRBV29-1; the D gene is possibly TRBD1 (5 bases). Germline CDR1 and CDR2: SQVTM and ANQGSEA. The CDR3 contains 15 residues. V lost 6 bases to trimming and J lost 3 bases, with 20 bases between them. The DNA of the CDR3 is TGCAGCGTGGCCGGGGCAGGGCTAGGGTACACTGAAGCTTTCTTT. This gives the protein CSVAGAGLGYTEAFF.

This chain uses TRBV9 with TRBJ1-3, with D unresolved. Deletions cut 3 bases from V and 0 bases from J, with 10 bases between. The germline CDR1 and CDR2 sequences are SGDLS and YYNGEE. The CDR3 spans 15 residues. The CDR3 protein is CASSGAPFSGNTIYF. The CDR3 region has the DNA TGTGCCAGCAGCGGGGCTCCGTTCTCTGGAAACACCATATATTTT.

This clone was seen more than once but under ten times. The chain is built from TRBV5-6 and TRBJ1-3, with D hard to call. V lost 1 base and J 7 bases, leaving 3 bases between the germline ends. There are 11 residues in the CDR3. CDR1 and CDR2 from the germline V gene are SGHDT and YYEEEE. In nucleotides, the CDR3 is TGTGCCAGCAGCTTGTTTAACACCATATATTTT. Translation gives CASSLFNTIYF. Full variable domain (remainder filled in from reference TRBV5-6 and TRBJ1-3): DAGVTQSPTHLIKTRGQQVTLRCSPKSGHDTVSWYQQALGQGPQFIFQYYEEEERQRGNFPDRFSGHQFPNYSSELNVNALLLGDSALYLCASSLFNTIYFGEGSWLTVV.

This chain links TRBV25-1 with TRBJ2-4; D is perhaps TRBD1 (5 bases). V lost 1 base and J lost 0, with 10 bases in between. From germline, CDR1 is MGHDK and CDR2 SYGVNS. The CDR3 sequence is 16 residues long. CDR3: CASSESQVLAKNIQYF. The CDR3 DNA follows: TGTGCCAGCAGTGAATCACAGGTTCTAGCCAAAAACATTCAGTACTTC.

The chain has TRBV7-6 and TRBJ1-4; D not resolved. V lost 5 bases to trimming and J lost 4 bases, with 2 bases between them. The CDR3 totals 11 residues. The germline gives CDR1 SGHVS, CDR2 FNYEAQ. This chain's CDR3 is CASSLNEKLFF. CDR3 DNA: TGTGCCAGCAGCCTTAATGAAAAACTGTTTTTT.

This clone came up a few times. This chain joins TRBV15 and TRBJ1-3, with D perhaps TRBD1 (5 bases). The CDR3 sequence is 16 residues long. With 0 bases removed from V and 0 bases from J, the gap between germline ends came to 9 bases. CDR1 and CDR2 (germline): LNHNV, YYDKDF (reference sequence). The CDR3 bases are TGTGCCACCAGCAGAGACAGGGAGAGCTCTGGAAACACCATATATTTT. Its translation: CATSRDRESSGNTIYF.

This clone was seen at least ten times. J is TRBJ2-3 and V is TRBV5-1; D not certain. The germline V and J ends were trimmed by 4 bases and 3 bases, with 15 bases remaining between them. The germline gives CDR1 SGHRS, CDR2 YFSETQ. This CDR3 has 15 amino acids. For the CDR3, the DNA is TGCGCCAGCAGCCGAATGAGCCCTCTAACAGATACGCAGTATTTT. It specifies CASSRMSPLTDTQYF.

This chain uses TRBV25-1 with TRBJ1-2, with a weak D call TRBD1 (5 bases). Germline V gives CDR1 MGHDK, CDR2 SYGVNS. The CDR3 is 12 amino acids. The V end was cut by 2 bases, the J end by 8 bases, with 9 bases between. The CDR3 region is CASSEGARGYTF. The DNA for the CDR3 is TGTGCCAGCAGTGAAGGGGCGCGGGGCTACACCTTC.

The chain recombines TRBV28 with TRBJ2-2; D is undetermined. Deletions cut 5 bases from V and 3 bases from J, with 13 bases between. The germline V gene has CDR1 MDHEN and CDR2 SYDVKM. The CDR3 is made up of 15 amino acids. The CDR3 nucleotides read TGTGCCAGCAGTGCAGCCGGTTTAGACACCGGGGAGCTGTTTTTT. It encodes CASSAAGLDTGELFF.

This clone has just a few counts. The genes are TRBV27 and TRBJ1-2; 9 nucleotides align to TRBD1. The CDR3 length is 14 residues. Looked up from germline, CDR1 is MNHEY and CDR2 is SMNVEV (reference sequence). V trimming: 9 bases; J trimming: 3 bases; junction bases outside the gene matches: 8. The CDR3 DNA sequence: TGTGCCAGGATCCGGGACAGGGAGGACTATGGCTACACCTTC. As protein: CARIRDREDYGYTF.

This chain joins TRBV7-2 and TRBJ2-3; possible D gene TRBD2, 6 bases. Germline V gene data show CDR1 as SGHTA and CDR2 as FQGNSA. V lost 0 bases to trimming and J lost 3 bases, with 16 bases between them. CDR3 length: 17 residues. The DNA for the CDR3 is TGTGCCAGCAGCTTAGCGGGACTTGCGGGTCAGACAGATACGCAGTATTTT. Translating it yields CASSLAGLAGQTDTQYF.